The sequence of this TCR beta chain was determined in a study of T cells after yellow fever vaccination. Overall study: Preparing low-cell-number fractions relied on SMART-Seq v4 Ultra Low Input. Study outcomes and limitations: Contaminants from the bulk population, in the form of abundant clonotypes, could be found in FACS-sorted repertoires.

This clonotype has at least ten counts. Its cognate antigen is unknown. TCRdb ran MiXCR on the 5' RACE reads and lists one entry per CDR3 protein. This sample has 70,000 or so distinct CDR3 sequences, with 7.3% found just once. V lost 8 bases and J lost 6; bases outside the gene matches: 11. The CDR3 extends over 13 amino acids. Germline values: CDR1 DFQATT, CDR2 SNEGSKA (reference sequence). This rearrangement joins TRBV20-1 to TRBJ2-7; 9 nucleotides line up with TRBD2. The receptor comes from a man in his late teens or twenties who received the YFV17D yellow fever vaccine. The sequencing here drew on CD8+ T cells sorted from PBMCs, taken more than 8 days after the first yellow fever vaccination. The CDR3 sequence: CSPKAGGLGEQYV. The CDR3, as DNA: TGCAGTCCGAAGGCGGGGGGGCTTGGCGAGCAGTACGTC.